These 15 T cell receptor beta chains originate from one sample sequenced in a study of cytomegalovirus exposure and HLA in healthy donors. PCR involved 60 Vbeta and 13 Jbeta primers. This table comes from immunoSEQ multiplex PCR, and its TCRdb copy is limited to in-frame clones, with some not included. The sample carries around 150,000 clones, around 77% recorded once. Sequencing used PBMCs. The receptors were gathered from a woman between 40 and 55 years old in good health and CMV-seronegative.

Only a few counts were recorded for this clone. Additional DNA sequences in this sample encode the identical CDR3. The chain couples TRBV5-1 to TRBJ1-1; D might be TRBD1 (5 bases). Trimming removed 4 bases from V and 1 base from J, with 11 bases in between. This CDR3 has 14 residues. Germline CDR1 and CDR2: SGHRS and YFSETQ. In nucleotides, the CDR3 is TGCGCCAGCAGCCTGACTGGGGCGAACACTGAAGCTTTCTTT. It yields the protein CASSLTGANTEAFF.

The V and J genes are TRBV27 and TRBJ1-2; the match to TRBD1 covers 7 bases. CDR1 MNHEY and CDR2 SMNVEV come from the germline V gene (reference sequence). After removal of 4 bases from V and 7 bases from J, the junction contained 6 bases not matched to a gene. The CDR3 has 13 residues. The CDR3 region has the DNA TGTGCCAGCAGTTCAGGACAGGCTCGTGGCTACACCTTC. This codes for CASSSGQARGYTF.

A remark on this clone: At the DNA level, this CDR3 is encoded by other sequences in the same sample as well. The V and J genes are TRBV30 and TRBJ2-1; TRBD2 agrees at 13 bases. With 3 bases clipped from V and 0 bases from J, the junction kept 5 bases outside the gene matches. Germline assignment: CDR1 GTSNPN and CDR2 SVGIG (reference sequence). This CDR3 is built from 17 residues. CDR3 sequence: CAWSALAGGTSYNEQFF. The CDR3 DNA follows: TGTGCCTGGAGCGCACTAGCGGGGGGGACCTCCTACAATGAGCAGTTCTTC.

As to this clone: At the DNA level, this CDR3 is encoded by other sequences in the same sample as well. The CDR3 nucleotides read TGTGCCAGCAGTCCACAGGGTAATGAGCAGTTCTTC. Protein product: CASSPQGNEQFF. The V and J genes are TRBV27 and TRBJ2-1; tentative D call: TRBD1 (6 bases). CDR3 size: 12 residues. The V end was cut by 5 bases, the J end by 7 bases, with 9 bases between. Germline CDR1 is MNHEY and CDR2 is SMNVEV (reference sequence).

V is TRBV5-1 and J is TRBJ1-2; 11 bases are a match to TRBD1. CDR1 is SGHRS and CDR2 is YFSETQ in the germline V gene. V gave up 0 bases and J gave up 4 bases; unmatched junction bases: 11. This CDR3 has 18 amino acids. The CDR3 region is CASSLADRGLSGRYGYTF. For the CDR3, the DNA is TGCGCCAGCAGCTTGGCGGACAGGGGGCTTTCAGGCCGCTATGGCTACACCTTC. Combining the CDR3 with reference TRBV5-1 and TRBJ1-2 gives the whole variable domain KAGVTQTPRYLIKTRGQQVTLSCSPISGHRSVSWYQQTPGQGLQFLFEYFSETQRNKGNFPGRFSGRQFSNSRSEMNVSTLELGDSALYLCASSLADRGLSGRYGYTFGSGTRLTVV.

The chain joins TRBV30 to TRBJ2-1; TRBD2 agrees at 7 bases. V lost 0 bases to trimming and J lost 10 bases; unmatched junction nucleotides: 18. Germline CDR1 is GTSNPN and CDR2 is SVGIG (reference sequence). The CDR3 is 17 residues long. The CDR3 is CAWSVHRLAREGGEQFF. As DNA, the CDR3 is TGTGCCTGGAGTGTACATCGGCTAGCCAGGGAGGGAGGGGAGCAGTTCTTC. The entire variable domain, with the rest obtained from reference TRBV30 and TRBJ2-1, is as follows: SQTIHQWPATLVQPVGSPLSLECTVEGTSNPNLYWYRQAAGRGLQLLFYSVGIGQISSEVPQNLSASRPQDRQFILSSKKLLLSDSGFYLCAWSVHRLAREGGEQFFGPGTRLTVL.

The chain links TRBV19 to TRBJ2-7, with 9 bases lining up with TRBD2. The CDR3 sequence is 17 residues long. With 0 bases clipped from V and 3 bases from J, the junction kept 9 bases outside the gene matches. Looked up from germline, CDR1 is LNHDA and CDR2 is SQIVND (reference sequence). The CDR3 sequence: CASSIEQTSGVGYEQYF. The CDR3 DNA sequence: TGTGCCAGTAGTATAGAACAGACTAGCGGAGTGGGCTACGAGCAGTACTTC.

The chain has TRBV21-1 and TRBJ2-3; the table assigns TRBD1, which was not confirmed against the DNA. TRBV21-1 is an annotated pseudogene. The CDR3 consists of 17 residues. CDR3 sequence reads: CASSKGQKVASTDTQYF. CDR3 nucleotides: TGTGCCAGCAGCAAAGGCCAGAAAGTGGCTAGCACAGATACGCAGTATTTT.

The chain joins TRBV10-3 to TRBJ2-3; D gene uncertain. The V end was cut by 6 bases, the J end by 0 bases, with 4 bases between. The germline V gene has CDR1 ENHRY and CDR2 SYGVKD. The CDR3 extends over 12 amino acids. The CDR3 loop reads CAISVSTDTQYF. The CDR3 DNA is TGTGCCATCAGCGTTAGCACAGATACGCAGTATTTT.

V and J are TRBV5-1 and TRBJ2-5; D is perhaps TRBD1 (6 bases). This CDR3 contains 13 residues. Per the germline V gene, CDR1 is SGHRS and CDR2 is YFSETQ. V was clipped by 4 bases and J by 3 bases, with 10 bases between them. CDR3 sequence (DNA): TGCGCCAGCAGCCCAAACAGGGAAGAGACCCAGTACTTC. Protein sequence: CASSPNREETQYF. Combining the CDR3 with reference TRBV5-1 and TRBJ2-5 gives the whole variable domain KAGVTQTPRYLIKTRGQQVTLSCSPISGHRSVSWYQQTPGQGLQFLFEYFSETQRNKGNFPGRFSGRQFSNSRSEMNVSTLELGDSALYLCASSPNREETQYFGPGTRLLVL.

The chain is built from TRBV27 and TRBJ2-5, with D perhaps TRBD2 (5 bases). The germline gives CDR1 MNHEY, CDR2 SMNVEV (reference sequence). The CDR3 runs to 13 residues. The V and J ends lost 6 bases and 0 bases respectively, with 8 bases between them. DNA for the CDR3: TGTGCCAGCAGGTCGGGAAACCAAGAGACCCAGTACTTC. Residues: CASRSGNQETQYF.

The CDR3 spells CASRETGTATEQYF. In nucleotides, the CDR3 is TGTGCCAGCAGAGAGACCGGGACAGCGACCGAGCAGTACTTC. This chain links TRBV25-1 with TRBJ2-7; TRBD1 matches at 7 bases. The germline V gene has CDR1 MGHDK and CDR2 SYGVNS. The CDR3 loop spans 14 amino acids. Unmatched junction bases numbered 11, after V lost 6 bases and J lost 6 bases.

The genes are TRBV12-5 and TRBJ2-7, with 8 bases matching TRBD2. The ends lost 7 bases at V and 5 bases at J; junction bases unmatched: 7. CDR1 is LGHNT, CDR2 FRNRAP, per germline. The CDR3 loop spans 13 amino acids. The CDR3: CASVLSGGHEQYF. DNA for the CDR3: TGTGCTAGTGTCTTAAGCGGGGGACACGAGCAGTACTTC.

CDR3 amino acids: CASSLGTGVMSEAFF. For the CDR3, the DNA is TGTGCCAGCAGCTTAGGGACAGGGGTGATGAGTGAAGCTTTCTTT. The rearrangement joins TRBV11-2 to TRBJ1-1, with TRBD1 matching 9 bases. V was clipped by 1 base and J by 7 bases; unmatched bases: 7. Germline-derived CDR1 and CDR2 are SGHAT and FQNNGV. The CDR3 loop spans 15 amino acids. Supplemented by reference TRBV11-2 and TRBJ1-1, the full variable domain reads EAGVAQSPRYKIIEKRQSVAFWCNPISGHATLYWYQQILGQGPKLLIQFQNNGVVDDSQLPKDRFSAERLKGVDSTLKIQPAKLEDSAVYLCASSLGTGVMSEAFFGQGTRLTVV.

The rearrangement joins TRBV5-8 to TRBJ2-5; 8 bases agree with TRBD1. The CDR3 consists of 14 residues. Unmatched junction bases numbered 6, after V lost 3 bases and J lost 5 bases. The germline V gene has CDR1 SGHTS and CDR2 YDEGEE. As DNA, the CDR3 is TGTGCCAGCAGCTCCGGACAGGGCGGGGAGACCCAGTACTTC. This sequence encodes CASSSGQGGETQYF.